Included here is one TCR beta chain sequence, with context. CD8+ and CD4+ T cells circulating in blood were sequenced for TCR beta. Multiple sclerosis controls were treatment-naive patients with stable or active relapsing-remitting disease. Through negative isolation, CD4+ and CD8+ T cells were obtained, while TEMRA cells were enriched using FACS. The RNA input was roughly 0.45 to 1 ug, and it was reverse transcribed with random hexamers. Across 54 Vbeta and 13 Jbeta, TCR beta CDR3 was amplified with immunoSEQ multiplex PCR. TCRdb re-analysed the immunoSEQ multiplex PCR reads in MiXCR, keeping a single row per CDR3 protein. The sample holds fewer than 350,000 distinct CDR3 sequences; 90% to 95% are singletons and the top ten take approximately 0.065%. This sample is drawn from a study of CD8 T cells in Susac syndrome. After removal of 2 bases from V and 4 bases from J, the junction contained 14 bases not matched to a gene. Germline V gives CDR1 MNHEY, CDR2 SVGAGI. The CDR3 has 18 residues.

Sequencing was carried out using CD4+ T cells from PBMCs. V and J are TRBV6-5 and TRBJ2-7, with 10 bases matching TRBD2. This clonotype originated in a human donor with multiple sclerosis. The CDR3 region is CASSYLPSGRGGGYEQYF. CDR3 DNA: TGTGCCAGCAGTTACCTTCCTAGCGGGAGAGGGGGAGGATACGAGCAGTACTTC.